The 19 T cell receptor beta chains listed next were all sequenced from one sample in a study of cytomegalovirus exposure and HLA in healthy donors. Sequencing was performed with immunoSEQ multiplex PCR; in TCRdb, only in-frame clones are kept and a portion is missing. Of some 250,000 clones detected, around 87% appear once; the ten largest clones hold over 0.95%. Sequenced material: PBMCs. Every receptor here comes from a woman aged 25-40 years in good health and CMV-seropositive.

This chain joins TRBV2 and TRBJ2-5; D is unresolved. Trimming took off 4 bases at V and 4 bases at J, with 7 bases between the two ends. CDR1 is SNHLY and CDR2 is FYNNEI in the germline V gene. The CDR3 spans 12 residues. CDR3 region: CASSAERETQYF. CDR3 in DNA: TGTGCCAGCAGTGCAGAGCGAGAGACCCAGTACTTC.

The chain uses TRBV30 and TRBJ2-5, with TRBD1 identical over 7 bases. Trimming cost V 4 bases and J 3 bases; bases outside gene matches: 11. The germline V gene has CDR1 GTSNPN and CDR2 SVGIG (reference sequence). The CDR3 runs 15 residues. The CDR3 DNA sequence: TGTGCCTGGACCGGGAAGGGTACAGGGGAAGAGACCCAGTACTTC. This codes for CAWTGKGTGEETQYF.

The J gene is TRBJ2-6, the V gene TRBV5-6, with D possibly being TRBD2 (6 bases). V was clipped by 0 bases and J by 3 bases, with 16 bases between them. The germline V gene encodes CDR1 SGHDT and CDR2 YYEEEE. The CDR3 contains 18 residues. CDR3 DNA sequence: TGTGCCAGCAGCTTGGCCGGGGGTCCCTCGAATGGGGCCAACGTCCTGACTTTC. It yields the protein CASSLAGGPSNGANVLTF.

The chain has TRBV6-1 and TRBJ2-2, with unresolved D. V lost 4 bases and J 1 base, leaving 10 bases between the germline ends. Germline V CDR1 and CDR2: MNHNS, SASEGT. There are 15 residues in the CDR3. The CDR3: CASSGALMNTGELFF. The CDR3 DNA is TGTGCCAGCAGTGGGGCCCTAATGAACACCGGGGAGCTGTTTTTT.

The chain carries TRBV4-1 and TRBJ2-2; TRBD1 might be the D (6 bases). The CDR3 has 15 residues. The germline V and J ends were trimmed by 1 base and 5 bases, with 11 bases remaining between them. Germline CDR1 reads MGHRA; CDR2 reads YSYEKL. CDR3 residues: CASSQAGVWTGELFF. As DNA, the CDR3 is TGCGCCAGCAGCCAAGCAGGGGTGTGGACCGGGGAGCTGTTTTTT.

This chain links TRBV25-1 with TRBJ2-7; TRBD2 matches at 12 bases. J lost 6 bases, V lost 9 bases, and 15 bases had no gene match. Germline V lookup: CDR1 MGHDK, CDR2 SYGVNS. This CDR3 contains 16 residues. CDR3 residues: CARITLALAGGLEQYF. In nucleotides, the CDR3 is TGTGCCAGGATAACGTTGGCACTAGCGGGAGGCCTCGAGCAGTACTTC.

This chain joins TRBV30 and TRBJ2-1; TRBD2 matches 8 bases. The germline gives CDR1 GTSNPN, CDR2 SVGIG (reference sequence). CDR3 length equals 15 residues. V was pared by 3 bases and J by 1 base, with 5 bases of the junction left unmatched. The CDR3 loop is CAWSRGGRSYNEQFF. The CDR3 DNA is TGTGCCTGGAGCCGGGGGGGGAGATCCTACAATGAGCAGTTCTTC.

This rearrangement joins TRBV5-1 to TRBJ1-1; possible D gene TRBD1, 5 bases. Germline-derived CDR1 and CDR2 are SGHRS and YFSETQ. The ends were cut back, 1 base at V and 1 base at J, with 8 bases in the middle. The CDR3 sequence is 14 residues long. The CDR3 DNA follows: TGCGCCAGCAGCTTGCAGGGTAGGAACACTGAAGCTTTCTTT. It specifies CASSLQGRNTEAFF. Full variable domain (rest looked up from reference TRBV5-1 and TRBJ1-1): KAGVTQTPRYLIKTRGQQVTLSCSPISGHRSVSWYQQTPGQGLQFLFEYFSETQRNKGNFPGRFSGRQFSNSRSEMNVSTLELGDSALYLCASSLQGRNTEAFFGQGTRLTVV.

The genes are TRBV2 and TRBJ2-7, with D maybe TRBD1 (5 bases). The CDR3 sequence is 11 residues long. Germline V gives CDR1 SNHLY, CDR2 FYNNEI. Trimming left V 7 bases short and J 11 bases short, with 15 bases between. As DNA, the CDR3 is TGTGCCAGCACCGAGTCGGACACAAAGTACTTC. Protein product: CASTESDTKYF.

The V and J genes are TRBV29-1 and TRBJ2-7; D perhaps matches TRBD1 (6 bases). V was shortened by 5 bases and J by 3 bases, with 11 bases between the two germline ends. This CDR3 contains 12 residues. Germline CDR1 SQVTM, CDR2 ANQGSEA. This CDR3 is CSVPGQHYEQYF. DNA for the CDR3: TGCAGCGTTCCGGGACAACACTACGAGCAGTACTTC.

V and J are TRBV10-3 and TRBJ2-2, with a possible D match to TRBD1 (6 bases). This CDR3 contains 14 residues. CDR1 is ENHRY, CDR2 SYGVKD, per germline. Trimming removed 3 bases at V and 4 bases at J, with 9 bases between. CDR3 nucleotide sequence: TGTGCCATCAGTGATTGGGGGCCCACCGGGGAGCTGTTTTTT. As protein: CAISDWGPTGELFF.

This clone was counted only a few times. The chain is built from TRBV19 and TRBJ2-1; D call uncertain. In germline, CDR1 is LNHDA, CDR2 SQIVND (reference sequence). The V gene lost 7 bases and the J gene lost 8 bases, with 12 bases spanning the gap. The CDR3 is made up of 12 amino acids. The CDR3 reads CASTSPVYEQFF. The CDR3 DNA sequence: TGTGCCAGTACCTCCCCTGTTTATGAGCAGTTCTTC.

This clone was observed once. The chain combines TRBV6-1 with TRBJ2-5; 7 bases are a match to TRBD1. Looked up from germline, CDR1 is MNHNS and CDR2 is SASEGT. V lost 7 bases, J lost 2 bases, and 10 bases stayed unmatched. The CDR3 totals 15 residues. CDR3 sequence (DNA): TGTGCCAGCACCAAATCTGGACAGGCACAAGAGACCCAGTACTTC. Translated, it gives CASTKSGQAQETQYF.

The V and J genes are TRBV5-4 and TRBJ2-2, with TRBD1 matching 7 bases. The CDR3 sequence is 13 residues long. V gave up 4 bases and J gave up 9 bases; unmatched junction bases: 6. Looked up from germline, CDR1 is SGHNT and CDR2 is YYREEE (reference sequence). The CDR3 protein is CASSLRQGRELFF. Here the CDR3 DNA reads TGTGCCAGCAGCCTCCGACAGGGTAGGGAGCTGTTTTTT.

The CDR3, as DNA: TGTGCCAGCAGTTCGGGTCTACAAGAGACCCAGTACTTC. Its protein product is CASSSGLQETQYF. V and J are TRBV27 and TRBJ2-5; no definite D call. The V gene lost 4 bases and the J gene lost 2 bases, with 8 bases spanning the gap. The germline V gene encodes CDR1 MNHEY and CDR2 SMNVEV (reference sequence). This CDR3 region has 13 residues.

J is TRBJ2-5 and V is TRBV7-8, with 11 bases fitting TRBD2. This CDR3 contains 17 residues. The J segment lost 6 bases and the V segment lost 0 bases, leaving 9 bases of the junction unmatched. Per the germline V gene, CDR1 is SGHVS and CDR2 is FQNEAQ. DNA for the CDR3: TGTGCCAGCAGCTTAGCGTTTAGCGGGAGGGCCGTGAAGACCCAGTACTTC. It is translated as CASSLAFSGRAVKTQYF.

This clone has just a few counts. At one end, the junction sequence differs from germline, possibly due to a read error. The chain uses TRBV7-7 and TRBJ1-1, with 9 bases identical to TRBD1. Germline loops: CDR1 SSHAT, CDR2 FNYEAQ (reference sequence). CDR3 size: 13 residues. The CDR3 nucleotides are TGTGCTAGCAGCTGGGACAGGGACACTGAAGCTTTCTTT. It translates to CASSWDRDTEAFF.

This chain uses TRBV27 with TRBJ2-3, with 7 bases fitting TRBD2. V dropped 7 bases and J dropped 1; count of bases not matched to a gene: 11. The CDR3 extends over 16 amino acids. CDR1 is MNHEY, CDR2 SMNVEV, per germline (reference sequence). The CDR3 loop is CASKVMASGGTDTQYF. CDR3 bases: TGTGCCAGCAAAGTTATGGCTAGCGGAGGCACAGATACGCAGTATTTT.

The chain uses TRBV7-9 and TRBJ1-2, with D possibly TRBD1 on 5 matching bases. Germline lookup yields CDR1 SEHNR and CDR2 FQNEAQ (reference sequence). The CDR3 spans 14 residues. Trimming pared 4 bases from V and 4 bases from J, leaving 13 bases between. The CDR3 DNA is TGTGCCAGCAGCTCCCCAGGGTGGGGCTATGGCTACACCTTC. This encodes CASSSPGWGYGYTF.